These 8 T cell receptor beta chains came from one sample sequenced in a study of tumor and adjacent non-tumor tissue in lung cancer (dated by TCRdb to the late 2010s). Receptors were amplified or captured by multiplex PCR. Sequencing was performed on an Illumina HiSeq 2500. TCRbeta libraries were constructed through three rounds of nested PCR with primers (Table S4) according to protocols adapted from ARM-PCR. TCRdb itself trimmed the public reads at Q25 with fastp, ran MiXCR and retained productive beta chains. Each CDR3 protein gets just one entry, which takes the most common genes and DNA from the rows behind it. The sample profile shows 90,000 to 100,000 distinct CDR3 sequences; 80% of them were found once. Roughly 33% of the sample rests with the top ten. RNA was isolated from bulk unsorted tissue, and RNA quality was assessed with a NanoDrop ND-1000 and an Agilent 2100. For the normal lung samples, distant non-tumor tissue was collected more than 3 cm away from the tumor edge.

Sequencing was carried out using distant non-tumor lung tissue. Source of these receptors: a man in his 60s with small cell lung cancer.

Points on this clonotype: One end of the junction fails to match germline, which may point to a read error. CDR3 in DNA: TGTGCCAGCAGTTTAGGCCGTCTAGCGGGAGTGAAGCAGTTCTTC. Its translation: CASSLGRLAGVKQFF. V is TRBV11-2 and J is TRBJ2-1; the match to TRBD2 covers 10 bases. Germline V gene data show CDR1 as SGHAT and CDR2 as FQNNGV. This CDR3 has 15 amino acids.

The rearrangement links TRBV2 to TRBJ1-6, with no clear D. In germline, CDR1 is SNHLY, CDR2 FYNNEI. The CDR3 contains 13 residues. The V and J ends lost 7 bases and 8 bases respectively, with 12 bases between them. CDR3 nucleotides: TGTGCCAGCACCAAATATAGGGATTCACCCCTCCACTTT. The encoded protein is CASTKYRDSPLHF.

The chain has TRBV6-1 and TRBJ2-3, with TRBD1 identical over 10 bases. This CDR3 spans 14 amino acids. Germline CDR1 reads MNHNS; CDR2 reads SASEGT. The CDR3 reads CAGSEGQGSDTQYF. For the CDR3, the DNA is TGTGCGGGCAGTGAGGGACAGGGGTCAGATACGCAGTATTTT.

Concerning this clonotype itself: A much larger clone is a single base away; this may be a read error. The genes are TRBV20-1 and TRBJ2-1; maybe TRBD2 (7 bases). Germline V gene sequence: CDR1 DFQATT, CDR2 SNEGSKA (reference sequence). V gave up 2 bases and J gave up 9 bases, with 11 bases separating them. The CDR3 runs 12 residues. CDR3 sequence (DNA): TGCAGTGCTAGAAAGGGAGGGGGTGAGCAGTTCTTC. It codes for CSARKGGGEQFF.

The V gene is TRBV5-1, the J gene TRBJ1-1; TRBD1 matches 7 bases. J gave up 10 bases and V 8 bases, and 20 bases lay outside the gene matches. The germline V gene has CDR1 SGHRS and CDR2 YFSETQ. The CDR3 is 15 residues long. Written as DNA, the CDR3 is TGCGCCAGTAGTTTGGTACAGGGGATGAACATTGGAGCTTTCTTT. It is translated as CASSLVQGMNIGAFF.

For this clonotype: This is likely a read error, given that the CDR3 carries no conserved phenylalanine or tryptophan at its end. The chain has TRBV6-2 or TRBV6-3 and TRBJ2-7; 11 nucleotides match TRBD1. Germline V CDR1 and CDR2: MNHEY, SVGEGT. The CDR3 consists of 18 residues. CDR3 loop: CTSSYRFVDGTGGYEQYL. The DNA for the CDR3 is TGTACCAGCAGTTACCGTTTTGTTGACGGGACAGGGGGCTACGAGCAGTACTTA.

Regarding this clonotype: One end of the junction fails to match germline, which may point to a read error. The CDR3 protein is CVSGPLGRNTEAFF. The CDR3, as DNA: TGCGTCAGCGGCCCTCTCGGCAGGAACACTGAAGCTTTCTTT. The chain has TRBV5-1 and TRBJ1-1; D is unclear. This CDR3 spans 14 amino acids. CDR1 and CDR2 from the germline V gene are SGHRS and YFSETQ.

The genes are TRBV2 and TRBJ2-1, with 7 bases aligning to TRBD1. Germline values: CDR1 SNHLY, CDR2 FYNNEI. This CDR3 is 14 amino acids long. With 6 bases clipped from V and 3 bases from J, the junction kept 5 bases outside the gene matches. The CDR3 DNA follows: TGTGCCAGCAGGGACAGGACAGGCTACAATGAGCAGTTCTTC. This sequence encodes CASRDRTGYNEQFF.